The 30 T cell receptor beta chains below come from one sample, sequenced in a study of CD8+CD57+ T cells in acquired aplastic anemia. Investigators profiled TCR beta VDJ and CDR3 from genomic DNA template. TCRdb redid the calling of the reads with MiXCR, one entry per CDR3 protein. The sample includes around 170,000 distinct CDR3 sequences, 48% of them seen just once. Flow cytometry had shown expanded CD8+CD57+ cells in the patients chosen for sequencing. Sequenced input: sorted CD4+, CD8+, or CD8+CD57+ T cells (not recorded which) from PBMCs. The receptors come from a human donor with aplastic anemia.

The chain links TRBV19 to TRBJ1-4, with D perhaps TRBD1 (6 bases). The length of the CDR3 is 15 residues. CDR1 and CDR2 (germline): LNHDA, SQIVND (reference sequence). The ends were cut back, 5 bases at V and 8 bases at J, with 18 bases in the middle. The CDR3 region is CASSPQQGLGEKLFF. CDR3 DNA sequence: TGTGCCAGTAGTCCACAACAGGGCTTGGGGGAAAAACTGTTTTTT.

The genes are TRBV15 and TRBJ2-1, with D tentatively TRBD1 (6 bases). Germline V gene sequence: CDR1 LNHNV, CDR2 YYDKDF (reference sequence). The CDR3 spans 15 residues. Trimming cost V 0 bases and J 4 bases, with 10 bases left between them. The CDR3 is CATSRDRDTYNEQFF. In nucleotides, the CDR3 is TGTGCCACCAGCAGAGATAGGGACACTTACAATGAGCAGTTCTTC.

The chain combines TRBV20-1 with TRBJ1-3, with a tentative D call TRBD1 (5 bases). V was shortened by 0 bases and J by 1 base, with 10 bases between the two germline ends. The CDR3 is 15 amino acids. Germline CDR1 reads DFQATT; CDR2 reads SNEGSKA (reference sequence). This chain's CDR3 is CSARDGSGSGNTIYF. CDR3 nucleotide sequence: TGCAGTGCTAGAGACGGGTCAGGGTCTGGAAACACCATATATTTT.

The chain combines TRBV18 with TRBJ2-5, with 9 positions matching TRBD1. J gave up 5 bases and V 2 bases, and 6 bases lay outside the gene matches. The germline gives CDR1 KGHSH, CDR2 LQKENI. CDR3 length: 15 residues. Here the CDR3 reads CASSPSTGGMETQYF. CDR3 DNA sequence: TGTGCCAGCTCACCATCGACAGGGGGAATGGAGACCCAGTACTTC.

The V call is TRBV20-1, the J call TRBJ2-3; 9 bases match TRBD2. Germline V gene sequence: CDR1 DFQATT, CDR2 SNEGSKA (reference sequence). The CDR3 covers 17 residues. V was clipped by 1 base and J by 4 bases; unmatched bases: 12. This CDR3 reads CSARVSGVAGVSDTQYF. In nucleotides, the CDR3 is TGCAGTGCTAGAGTCAGTGGGGTAGCGGGAGTTTCAGATACGCAGTATTTT.

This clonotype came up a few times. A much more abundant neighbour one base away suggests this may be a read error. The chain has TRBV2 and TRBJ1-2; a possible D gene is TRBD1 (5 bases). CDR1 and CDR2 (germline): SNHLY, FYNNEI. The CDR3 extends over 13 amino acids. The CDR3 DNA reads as TGTGCCAGCAGCGTGGGGGGAGACTATGGCTACATCTTC. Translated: CASSVGGDYGYIF.

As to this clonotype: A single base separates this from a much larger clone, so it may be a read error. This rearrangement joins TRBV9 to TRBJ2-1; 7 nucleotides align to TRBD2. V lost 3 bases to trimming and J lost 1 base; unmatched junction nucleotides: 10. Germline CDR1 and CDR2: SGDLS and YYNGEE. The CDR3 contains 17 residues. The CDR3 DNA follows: TGTGCCAGCAGCGGACCAGCTGGCGGGAGTTCCTACAATGAGCAGTTCTTC. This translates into CASSGPAGGSSYNEQFF.

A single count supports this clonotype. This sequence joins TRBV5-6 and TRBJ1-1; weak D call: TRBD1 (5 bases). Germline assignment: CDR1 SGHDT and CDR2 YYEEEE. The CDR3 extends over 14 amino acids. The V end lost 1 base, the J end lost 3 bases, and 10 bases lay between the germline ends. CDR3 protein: CASSLKGSYTEAFF. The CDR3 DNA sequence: TGTGCCAGCAGCTTGAAGGGGTCTTACACTGAAGCTTTCTTT.

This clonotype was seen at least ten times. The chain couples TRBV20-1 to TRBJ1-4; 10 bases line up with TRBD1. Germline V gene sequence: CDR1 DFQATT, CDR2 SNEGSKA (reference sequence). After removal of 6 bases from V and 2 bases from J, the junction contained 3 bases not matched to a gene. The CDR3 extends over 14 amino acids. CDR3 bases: TGCAGTGCCCGACAGGGGGCGACTAATGAAAAACTGTTTTTT. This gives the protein CSARQGATNEKLFF.

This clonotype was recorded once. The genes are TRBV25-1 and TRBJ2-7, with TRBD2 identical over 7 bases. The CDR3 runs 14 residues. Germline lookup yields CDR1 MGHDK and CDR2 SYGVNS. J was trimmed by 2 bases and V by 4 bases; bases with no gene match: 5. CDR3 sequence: CASSGGLSPYEQYF. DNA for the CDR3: TGTGCCAGCAGTGGGGGACTATCGCCCTACGAGCAGTACTTC.

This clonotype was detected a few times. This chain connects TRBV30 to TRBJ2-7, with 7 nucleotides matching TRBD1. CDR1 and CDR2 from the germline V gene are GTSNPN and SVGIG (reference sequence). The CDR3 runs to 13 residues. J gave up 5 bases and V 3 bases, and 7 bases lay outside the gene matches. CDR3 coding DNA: TGTGCCTGGAGCCGATCGACAGGGAACGAGCAGTACTTC. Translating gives CAWSRSTGNEQYF.

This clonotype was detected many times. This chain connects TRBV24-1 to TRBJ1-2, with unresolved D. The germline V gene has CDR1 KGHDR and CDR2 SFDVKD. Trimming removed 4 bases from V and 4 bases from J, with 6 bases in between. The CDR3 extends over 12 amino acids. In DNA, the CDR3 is TGTGCCACCAGTGACACCATCTATGGCTACACCTTC. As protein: CATSDTIYGYTF.

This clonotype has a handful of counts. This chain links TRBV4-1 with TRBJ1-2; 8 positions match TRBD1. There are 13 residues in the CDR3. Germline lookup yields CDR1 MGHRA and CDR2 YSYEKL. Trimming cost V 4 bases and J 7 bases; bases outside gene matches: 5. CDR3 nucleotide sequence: TGCGCCAGCAGCCCTAGACAGGGGTCTGGCTACACCTTC. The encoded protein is CASSPRQGSGYTF.

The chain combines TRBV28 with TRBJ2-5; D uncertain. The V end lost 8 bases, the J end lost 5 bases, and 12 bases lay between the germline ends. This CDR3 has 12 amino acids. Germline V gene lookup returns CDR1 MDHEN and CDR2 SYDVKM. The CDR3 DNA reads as TGTGCCAGCCAAGAGATCGGGGAGACCCAGTACTTC. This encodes CASQEIGETQYF.

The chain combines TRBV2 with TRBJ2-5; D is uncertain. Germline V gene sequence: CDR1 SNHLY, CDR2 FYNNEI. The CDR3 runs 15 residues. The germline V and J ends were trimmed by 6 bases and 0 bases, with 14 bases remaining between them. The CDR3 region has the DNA TGTGCCAGCAGCCAGAGGACCACGTACCAAGAGACCCAGTACTTC. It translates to CASSQRTTYQETQYF.

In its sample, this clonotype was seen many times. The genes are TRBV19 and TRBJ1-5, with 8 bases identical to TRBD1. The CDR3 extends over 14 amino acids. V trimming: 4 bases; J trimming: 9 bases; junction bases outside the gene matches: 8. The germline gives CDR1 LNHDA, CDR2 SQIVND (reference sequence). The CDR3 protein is CASSTDRADRPQHF. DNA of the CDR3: TGTGCCAGTAGTACGGACAGGGCCGATAGGCCCCAGCATTTT.

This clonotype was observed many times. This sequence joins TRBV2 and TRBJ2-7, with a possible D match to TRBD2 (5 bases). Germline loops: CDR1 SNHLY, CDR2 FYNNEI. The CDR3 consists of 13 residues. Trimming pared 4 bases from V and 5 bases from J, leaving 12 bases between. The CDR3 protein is CASSGNSGNEQYF. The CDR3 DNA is TGTGCCAGCAGTGGGAACTCCGGGAACGAGCAGTACTTC.

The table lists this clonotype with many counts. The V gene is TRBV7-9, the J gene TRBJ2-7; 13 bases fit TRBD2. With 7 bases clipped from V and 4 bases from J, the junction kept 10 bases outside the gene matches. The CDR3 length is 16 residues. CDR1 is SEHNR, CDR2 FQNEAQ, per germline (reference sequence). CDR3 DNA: TGTGCCAGCACCGCACCGGGACTAGCGGGACGGTACGAGCAGTACTTC. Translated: CASTAPGLAGRYEQYF.

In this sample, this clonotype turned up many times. CDR3 sequence (DNA): TGCGCCAGCAGCCCCCCAGAGGTGATGGCTAGCACAGATACGCAGTATTTT. This translates into CASSPPEVMASTDTQYF. The rearrangement uses TRBV5-1 and TRBJ2-3, with no clear D. V was cut by 4 bases and J by 0 bases, with 18 bases left in between. Germline loops: CDR1 SGHRS, CDR2 YFSETQ. This CDR3 has 17 residues.

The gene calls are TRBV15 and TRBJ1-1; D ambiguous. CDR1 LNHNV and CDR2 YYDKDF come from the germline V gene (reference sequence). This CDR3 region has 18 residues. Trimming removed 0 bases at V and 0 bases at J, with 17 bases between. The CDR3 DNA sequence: TGTGCCACCAGCAGAGAATTAGTACGGGAAACCATGAACACTGAAGCTTTCTTT. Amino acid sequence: CATSRELVRETMNTEAFF.

CDR3 sequence (DNA): TGCAGTGCTAGAGATGGGTGGGGAAAAGAGACCCAGTACTTC. It specifies CSARDGWGKETQYF. This sequence joins TRBV20-1 and TRBJ2-5; unclear D gene. The CDR3 covers 14 residues. V was trimmed by 0 bases and J by 3 bases, leaving 11 bases between them. CDR1 DFQATT and CDR2 SNEGSKA come from the germline V gene (reference sequence).

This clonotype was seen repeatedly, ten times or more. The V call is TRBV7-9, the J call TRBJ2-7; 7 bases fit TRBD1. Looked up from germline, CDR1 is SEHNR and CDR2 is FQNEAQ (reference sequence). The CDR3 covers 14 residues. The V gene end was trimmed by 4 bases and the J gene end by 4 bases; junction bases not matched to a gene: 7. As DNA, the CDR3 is TGTGCCAGCAGCTGGGGACAGAGCACTTACGAGCAGTACTTC. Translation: CASSWGQSTYEQYF.

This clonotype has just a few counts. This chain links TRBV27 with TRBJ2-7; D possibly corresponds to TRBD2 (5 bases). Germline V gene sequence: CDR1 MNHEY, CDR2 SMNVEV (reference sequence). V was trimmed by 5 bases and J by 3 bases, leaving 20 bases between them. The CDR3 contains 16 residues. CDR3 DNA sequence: TGTGCCAGCAGTCTACTAGGATGGGGAAGTCACTACGAGCAGTACTTC. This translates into CASSLLGWGSHYEQYF.

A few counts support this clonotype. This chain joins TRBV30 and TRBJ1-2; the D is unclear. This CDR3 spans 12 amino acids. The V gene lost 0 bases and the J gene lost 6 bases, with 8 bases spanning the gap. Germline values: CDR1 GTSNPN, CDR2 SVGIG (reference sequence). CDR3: CAWSVLLDGYTF. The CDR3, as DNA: TGTGCCTGGAGTGTACTGCTCGATGGCTACACCTTC. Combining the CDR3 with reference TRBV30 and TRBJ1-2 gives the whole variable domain SQTIHQWPATLVQPVGSPLSLECTVEGTSNPNLYWYRQAAGRGLQLLFYSVGIGQISSEVPQNLSASRPQDRQFILSSKKLLLSDSGFYLCAWSVLLDGYTFGSGTRLTVV.

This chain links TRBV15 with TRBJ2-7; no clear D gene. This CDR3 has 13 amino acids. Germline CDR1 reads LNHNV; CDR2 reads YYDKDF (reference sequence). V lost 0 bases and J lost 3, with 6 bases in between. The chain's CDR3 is CATSRDGIYEQYF. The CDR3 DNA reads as TGTGCCACCAGCAGAGATGGCATCTACGAGCAGTACTTC.

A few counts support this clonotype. The DNA for the CDR3 is TGTGCCAGCAGCAGTAGACTAGCGGGAGTCGGAGATACGCAGTATTTT. Translation gives CASSSRLAGVGDTQYF. The chain couples TRBV4-2 to TRBJ2-3; 12 nucleotides line up with TRBD2. There are 16 residues in the CDR3. J lost 5 bases, V lost 5 bases, and 8 bases had no gene match. CDR1 and CDR2 (germline): LGHNA, YNFKEQ.

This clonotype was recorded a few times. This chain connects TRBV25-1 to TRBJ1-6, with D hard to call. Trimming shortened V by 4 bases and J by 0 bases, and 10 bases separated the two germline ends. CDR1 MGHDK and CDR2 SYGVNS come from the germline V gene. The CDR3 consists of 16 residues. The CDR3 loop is CASSVAGSSYNSPLHF. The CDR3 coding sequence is TGTGCCAGCAGTGTAGCGGGAAGCTCCTATAATTCACCCCTCCACTTT.

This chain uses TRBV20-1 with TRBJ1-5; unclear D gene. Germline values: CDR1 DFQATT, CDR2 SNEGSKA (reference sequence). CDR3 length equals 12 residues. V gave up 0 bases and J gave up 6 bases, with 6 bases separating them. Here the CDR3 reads CSAREVGQPQHF. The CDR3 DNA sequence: TGCAGTGCTAGAGAGGTGGGTCAGCCCCAGCATTTT.

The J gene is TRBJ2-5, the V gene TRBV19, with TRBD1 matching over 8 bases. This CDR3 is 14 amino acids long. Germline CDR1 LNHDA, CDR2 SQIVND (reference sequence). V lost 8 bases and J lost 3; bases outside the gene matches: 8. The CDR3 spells CASSSTGGKETQYF. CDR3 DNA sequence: TGTGCCAGTTCATCTACAGGGGGAAAAGAGACCCAGTACTTC.

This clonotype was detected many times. CDR3 DNA sequence: TGTGCCACCAGTGACTCTTTAAGCACTGAAGCTTTCTTT. Residues: CATSDSLSTEAFF. The rearrangement joins TRBV24-1 to TRBJ1-1, with D unclear. Looked up from germline, CDR1 is KGHDR and CDR2 is SFDVKD. V was cut by 4 bases and J by 4 bases, with 9 bases left in between. This CDR3 comprises 13 residues.